This T cell receptor (beta chain) was captured by sequencing in a study of naive and memory T cell subsets (dated by TCRdb to the late 2010s). Study-level background: Sorted naive and memory T cell subsets from peripheral blood were analyzed in the study using a UMI-based, open-source pipeline for TCR alpha and beta sequencing. Complete agreement was observed between the functional CMV T cell responses and the IgG serology results. RNA was DNase-treated and reverse transcribed with TCR constant-region primers, mostly using SuperScript III. The full study reports these points: RNA-based TCR counts may be affected by expression changes linked to T cell activation and differentiation. The repertoire findings for the naive and memory subsets could not be validated against a ground truth because none was available. After error correction, over 90% of naive TCR sequences appeared only once, giving much steeper abundance distributions than memory subsets. A few larger clonotypes were present in naive repertoires, particularly the CD8 repertoires, and these clonotypes were possibly memory cells re-expressing CD45RA. In both CD4 and CD8 cells, a rise in Gini index and a fall in Shannon and inverse Simpson diversity were observed from naive through CM, EM and EMRA. A clonotype was defined as a single alpha or beta chain sequence rather than as a paired alpha/beta receptor. TCR abundance followed a power law whose exponent differed between naive and memory subsets but was consistent across the three individuals.

Including cysteine and phenylalanine, the CDR3 has 14 amino acids. Just the 42-base CDR3 DNA is kept, in frame starting at base 1. The V and J ends are trimmed by 2 bases and 7 bases, leaving 14 bases between them. Taken from the germline V gene (reference sequence), the CDR1 and CDR2 loops are MNHEY and SMNVEV. TCR alpha and beta chain libraries were amplified separately from the second PCR step onward. Donor CMV status was determined by IFNgamma production from CD4+ T cells after overnight stimulation of fresh PBMCs with CMV viral lysate. CD4 T cells were positively selected using Miltenyi beads, after which CD8 T cells were positively selected from the CD4-negative fraction. After staining for CD3, CD4, CD8, CD45RA, CD27 and a live/dead dye, cells were sorted on a BD Aria II into four subsets based on CD45RA and CD27. A few healthy volunteers provided blood, and each donor's sample was split into CD4 and CD8 T cells and then further divided into four differentiation subsets. Roughly 130 ml of peripheral blood was collected from each donor, and PBMC were isolated by Ficoll-Paque PLUS density-gradient centrifugation. The sorted cells were lysed in RLT buffer, after which RNA was extracted using a Qiagen RNeasy kit and kept at -80 degrees C.

Only a few counts were recorded for this clonotype. Its antigen remains unidentified. Base qualities are not provided; no much larger clone lies one nucleotide away. Libraries were prepared through UMI-ligation and nested PCR. An equimolar mix of two oligonucleotides covering both TRBC1 and TRBC2 was used as the beta constant-region primer. A single-stranded oligonucleotide containing the SP2 primer and a 12-nucleotide UMI was joined to the 3' end of the cDNA by T4 RNA ligase 1. The ligated cDNA went through four rounds of PCR with nested alpha and beta constant-region primers together with the SP2 primer. The ligation reaction was incubated at 16°C for about 20-25 hours. PCR2 was typically performed as a SYBR Green qPCR and was stopped at a predetermined threshold so that over-amplification was prevented. All purifications after the first were performed with Agencourt AMPure XP magnetic beads. Library quantification was done by Qubit, followed by a TapeStation check on which the main peak was expected at around 650 bp. Pooled libraries were sequenced on an Illumina MiSeq using v2 2x251 paired-end kits, and typically roughly 0.85-2.1 million reads were obtained per sample. Each sample library was pooled at approximately 4 nM, and about 5-8% PhiX was included to improve cluster recognition. The paper's processing steps were these. FASTQ reads processed by Demultiplexor were assigned V and J genes by Decombinator through tag matching that tolerated a single base-pair mismatch. UMIs were used by Collapsinator to correct both sequencing errors and frequency errors arising from PCR heterogeneity. CDR3Translator translated TCRs and extracted CDR3s from the conserved cysteine to the FGXG phenylalanine, flagging non-productive sequences. Repertoires were subsampled to equal numbers of UMI-defined TCRs before Gini, Shannon entropy and inverse Simpson indices were calculated. Within the linear range, a power law was fitted to clonotype abundance distributions using maximum likelihood. For one naive CD8 sample, the pipeline and MIGEC produced similar UMI counts, unique TCR numbers and clonal distributions. One analysis removed from the naive repertoire any naive TCRs that were also found in any memory subset from the same donor. The repertoires were searched for about 7,000 CMV-associated CDR3 sequences that had been compiled from VDJdb and a published dataset. Starting from the raw public reads, TCRdb applied fastp trimming at Q25, assembled clones with MiXCR and retained in-frame beta chains. Each entry is one CDR3 protein sequence, shown with its most common DNA and genes. Clone size and V and J calls follow TCRdb, not the original study. Across this sample there are 130,000 to 150,000 distinct CDR3 sequences, with 15% to 20% seen only once. 0.14% of the sample rests with the top ten.

The origin of this receptor is a human donor in good health. The sequencing sample was made of naive CD4+ T cells from blood. In light of the paper, this sample's cell subset or site label describes: naive T cells, CD45RA high CD27+. The chain was built from TRBV27 and TRBJ2-5, and perhaps TRBD2 as D gene, on 6 matching bases. The sequenced DNA: TGTGCCAGCAGTTTAAGTTATAGCGGTGGGACCCAGTACTTC. It specifies CASSLSYSGGTQYF.